The clone carrying this T cell receptor (beta chain) turned up a few times. Its antigen remains unidentified. This sample's RNA came from whole unsorted tissue. This entry belongs to a study of tumor and adjacent non-tumor tissue in lung cancer. General observations from the study: TCR diversity was significantly greater in tumor than normal lung tissue.

A modified ARM-PCR protocol with three rounds of nested PCR amplified TCRbeta. One entry per CDR3 protein, called by TCRdb with MiXCR from the multiplex PCR reads. The sample shows under 100,000 distinct CDR3 sequences, more than 60% of them seen only once. The clonotype comes from a man in his sixties or seventies with non-small cell lung cancer. The material sequenced was lung tumor tissue.

The CDR3: CASSQASCKVGETQYF. For the CDR3, the DNA is TGCGCCAGCAGTCAAGCGTCGTGTAAGGTGGGGGAGACCCAGTACTTC. This chain uses TRBV23-1 with TRBJ2-5; D is unclear. TRBV23-1 qualifies as an ORF whose function is uncertain. Trimming removed 2 bases at V and 5 bases at J, with 18 bases between. CDR3 length: 16 amino acids.